These 2 T cell receptor beta chains were sequenced from one sample in a study of blood T cell repertoires in COVID-19. Generated by immunoSEQ multiplex PCR, the TCRdb table keeps only in-frame clones and is missing some. The sample lists 350,000 to 400,000 clones; about 89% were seen once. Material for sequencing was PBMCs or T cells enriched from blood (not recorded which). These receptors were collected from a man between 40 and 49 years old in a cohort exposed to, infected with or recovered from COVID-19 (not recorded which).

This chain uses TRBV7-9 with TRBJ1-2; the D is unclear. The CDR3 is 15 amino acids. CDR1 and CDR2 (germline): SEHNR, FQNEAQ (reference sequence). Between the trimmed V and J ends, which lost 5 bases and 6 bases, there was a span of 19 bases. CDR3 nucleotides: TGTGCCAGCAGCCCACCCCAGGAGGGAAGAAATGGCTACACCTTC. This codes for CASSPPQEGRNGYTF.

The V and J genes are TRBV5-1 and TRBJ2-1; 12 nucleotides align to TRBD2. J lost 6 bases, V lost 3 bases, and 7 bases had no gene match. The CDR3 loop spans 16 amino acids. Germline CDR1 SGHRS, CDR2 YFSETQ. CDR3 sequence: CASSSPTSGSSNEQFF. The DNA of the CDR3 is TGCGCCAGCAGCTCCCCGACTAGCGGGAGTTCCAATGAGCAGTTCTTC.